These 8 T cell receptor beta chains share one sample of origin, sequenced in a study of early T cells in non-severe SARS-CoV-2 infection. TCRdb re-derived calls from the 5' RACE reads in MiXCR, one entry per CDR3 protein. In the table there are tens of thousands of distinct CDR3 sequences, roughly 9.2% of which are singletons. Material: whole blood. The receptors were sampled from an adult who was a healthcare worker with PCR-confirmed SARS-CoV-2 infection or an uninfected control (not recorded which).

This clonotype was counted at least ten times. The chain has TRBV12-3 or TRBV12-4 and TRBJ1-2, with D perhaps TRBD1 (5 bases). CDR3 length: 15 residues. With 5 bases removed from V and 6 bases from J, the gap between germline ends came to 19 bases. CDR3 sequence reads: CASSLRVSRGDGYTF. As DNA, the CDR3 is TGTGCCAGCAGTCTGCGGGTGTCCAGAGGGGATGGCTACACCTTC.

This clonotype was seen repeatedly, ten times or more. V usage is TRBV5-5 and J usage is TRBJ2-2; D is unclear. The CDR3 totals 12 residues. Trimming shortened V by 1 base and J by 5 bases, and 3 bases separated the two germline ends. From germline, CDR1 is SGHKS and CDR2 YYEKEE (reference sequence). The CDR3 is CASSLSTGELFF. The CDR3 nucleotides read TGTGCCAGCAGCTTGTCGACCGGGGAGCTGTTTTTT.

This clonotype was found many times. The CDR3 spells CASSFGSPNYGYTF. The CDR3 region has the DNA TGTGCCAGCAGCTTCGGGAGCCCAAACTATGGCTACACCTTC. The chain couples TRBV2 to TRBJ1-2; D remains ambiguous. The CDR3 is 14 amino acids. CDR1 is SNHLY and CDR2 is FYNNEI in the germline V gene. The V end was cut by 6 bases, the J end by 2 bases, with 13 bases between.

This clonotype was seen many times. The CDR3 region has the DNA TGTGCCAGCAGCCCTAGACTCCTCACCTACGAGCAGTACTTC. Amino acid sequence: CASSPRLLTYEQYF. The V call is TRBV7-8, the J call TRBJ2-7, with no clear D. Deletions cut 5 bases from V and 2 bases from J, with 13 bases between. Germline-derived CDR1 and CDR2 are SGHVS and FQNEAQ. This CDR3 has 14 amino acids.

This clonotype was seen repeatedly, ten times or more. V and J are TRBV18 and TRBJ2-1, with a possible D match to TRBD1 (5 bases). CDR1 and CDR2 from the germline V gene are KGHSH and LQKENI. The V end was cut by 0 bases, the J end by 8 bases, with 8 bases between. The CDR3 is 13 amino acids. The CDR3 here is CASSPPGVHEQFF. The CDR3 DNA sequence: TGTGCCAGCTCACCACCAGGGGTCCATGAGCAGTTCTTC.

Ten or more counts support this clonotype. V gene TRBV11-2 combines with J gene TRBJ1-2; TRBD1 matches at 7 bases. Germline V gives CDR1 SGHAT, CDR2 FQNNGV. Losses at the gene ends were 5 bases for V and 8 bases for J; bases not matched to a gene: 17. The CDR3 consists of 16 residues. In nucleotides, the CDR3 is TGTGCCAGCAGCCTTATTAACCGGGACAGAAAAAGAGGCTACACCTTC. It encodes CASSLINRDRKRGYTF.

About this clonotype itself: A read error may be the cause here, since a much bigger clone is one base away. This rearrangement joins TRBV10-3 to TRBJ2-3; TRBD1 is a possible D gene (6 bases). Germline values: CDR1 ENHRY, CDR2 SYGVKD. The CDR3 spans 12 residues. CDR3 coding DNA: TGTGCCTTCAGTCAACAGGGAGATACGCAGTATTTT. Its translation is CAFSQQGDTQYF.

This clonotype was seen ten or more times. This rearrangement joins TRBV20-1 to TRBJ2-1; tentatively, D is TRBD2 (6 bases). The CDR3 runs to 15 residues. The germline V gene has CDR1 DFQATT and CDR2 SNEGSKA (reference sequence). The germline V and J ends were trimmed by 6 bases and 3 bases, with 18 bases remaining between them. The CDR3 sequence: CSALGEKGLYNEQFF. In DNA form, the CDR3 reads TGCAGTGCACTTGGGGAAAAGGGACTCTACAATGAGCAGTTCTTC.